This TCR beta chain was sequenced during a study of molecular identifiers for immune sequencing clone quantification. Study-level results: Barcode collisions between identical TCR molecules could shrink estimates of highly expanded clone sizes.

Comments on this clonotype: Its antigen is unidentified.

Between about 18,000 and 1,100,000 sorted cells, with 10%, 30% or 50% RNA, yielded naive CD8 libraries. V dropped 1 base and J dropped 2 bases, with 12 bases sitting between them. Germline CDR1 is SGHAT and CDR2 is FQNNGV. CDR3 size: 15 residues. One entry per CDR3 protein, called by TCRdb with MiXCR from the PCR reads. Of under 600,000 distinct CDR3 sequences detected, roughly a fifth appear once; the ten largest clones hold approximately 0.84%. This chain connects TRBV11-2 to TRBJ2-7; D not certain. The sequencing input was naive CD8+ T cells from blood, with Jurkat cell RNA spiked in. As to subset: FACS-sorted CD8+CD4-CCR7+CD45RA+ naive T cells. The sequence was obtained from a human donor in good health. Some libraries in this study had Jurkat cell RNA spiked in. The CDR3 nucleotides read TGTGCCAGCAGCTTAGGAAGGGAAGGGACCTACGAGCAGTACTTC. Its translation is CASSLGREGTYEQYF. Full variable domain (rest looked up from reference TRBV11-2 and TRBJ2-7): EAGVAQSPRYKIIEKRQSVAFWCNPISGHATLYWYQQILGQGPKLLIQFQNNGVVDDSQLPKDRFSAERLKGVDSTLKIQPAKLEDSAVYLCASSLGREGTYEQYFGPGTRLTVT.